These 17 T cell receptor beta chains were all obtained from the same sample, sequenced in a study of molecular identifiers for immune sequencing clone quantification. TCRdb re-called the PCR reads through MiXCR, storing one row per CDR3 protein. The sample records about 640,000 distinct CDR3 sequences, around 20% being singletons. The sample comprised naive CD8+ T cells from blood, with Jurkat cell RNA spiked in. Regarding subset: FACS-sorted CD8+CD4-CCR7+CD45RA+ naive T cells. The receptors were gathered from a human donor in good health. Some libraries in this study had Jurkat cell RNA spiked in.

This rearrangement joins TRBV9 to TRBJ2-3; the match to TRBD2 covers 8 bases. The length of the CDR3 is 15 residues. In germline, CDR1 is SGDLS, CDR2 YYNGEE. Unmatched junction bases numbered 6, after V lost 0 bases and J lost 6 bases. The CDR3 loop is CASSVAGGPSDTQYF. The CDR3 DNA reads TGTGCCAGCAGCGTAGCGGGAGGGCCCTCTGATACGCAGTATTTT.

About this clonotype itself: A much larger clone differs from this one at a single base, so this may be a read error. The conserved phenylalanine or tryptophan normally closing the CDR3 is absent here, so this likely arose from a read error. The rearrangement links TRBV11-1 to TRBJ2-2; 7 bases are a match to TRBD1. Germline V gene sequence: CDR1 SGHAT, CDR2 FQDESV (reference sequence). This CDR3 comprises 14 residues. The V segment lost 4 bases and the J segment 6 bases; nucleotides outside the gene matches: 5. CDR3 residues: CASSWRTGAGELFS. For the CDR3, the DNA is TGTGCCAGCAGCTGGCGGACAGGCGCCGGGGAGCTGTTTTCT.

A few counts support this clonotype. The chain has TRBV4-3 and TRBJ2-2, with no clear D. V shed 0 bases and J shed 2 bases, with 10 bases lying between them. In germline, CDR1 is LGHNA, CDR2 YSLEER. The CDR3 has 16 amino acids. The CDR3 nucleotides read TGCGCCAGCAGCCAAGAGTACCCCACCAACACCGGGGAGCTGTTTTTT. Protein: CASSQEYPTNTGELFF.

The V and J genes are TRBV29-1 and TRBJ1-2, with D possibly matching TRBD1 (5 bases). CDR3 length: 12 residues. The germline gives CDR1 SQVTM, CDR2 ANQGSEA. V was clipped by 6 bases and J by 2 bases, with 10 bases between them. The CDR3 spells CSVQQENYGYTF. The DNA of the CDR3 is TGCAGCGTCCAACAGGAGAACTATGGCTACACCTTC.

This clonotype came up many times. This rearrangement joins TRBV5-5 to TRBJ2-1, with 7 bases fitting TRBD2. CDR1 SGHKS and CDR2 YYEKEE come from the germline V gene (reference sequence). CDR3 length equals 18 residues. After removal of 5 bases from V and 8 bases from J, the junction contained 22 bases not matched to a gene. CDR3 nucleotide sequence: TGTGCCAGCAGTTGGGCTGTAGCGGGCCCGACGCCTGGGGATGAGCAGTTCTTC. Protein product: CASSWAVAGPTPGDEQFF.

Concerning this clonotype: A read error is possible here, since a much larger clone lies one base away. The J gene is TRBJ2-7, the V gene TRBV10-3, with D possibly TRBD1 on 6 matching bases. The CDR3 has 15 residues. Germline CDR1 is ENHRY and CDR2 is SYGVKD. The CDR3 coding sequence is TGTGCCGTCAGTGAGTCGACAGGCAGCTCCTACGAGCAGTACTTC. Protein: CAVSESTGSSYEQYF.

CDR3 coding DNA: TGTGCCAGCAGTTACGAGACAGACCAAGAGACCCAGTACTTC. This translates into CASSYETDQETQYF. The V gene is TRBV6-2 or TRBV6-3, the J gene TRBJ2-5; tentatively, D is TRBD1 (5 bases). CDR3 length: 14 amino acids. The germline gives CDR1 MNHEY, CDR2 SVGEGT. The V and J ends lost 2 bases and 0 bases respectively, with 7 bases between them.

The chain has TRBV6-2 or TRBV6-3 and TRBJ2-7; a weak D match, TRBD2 (6 bases). This CDR3 is built from 16 residues. With 3 bases removed from V and 4 bases from J, the gap between germline ends came to 19 bases. CDR1 and CDR2 from the germline V gene are MNHEY and SVGEGT. The CDR3 loop is CASSYELGDGGYEQYF. For the CDR3, the DNA is TGTGCCAGCAGTTATGAATTGGGGGATGGAGGGTACGAGCAGTACTTC.

The chain carries TRBV27 and TRBJ2-5, with D perhaps being TRBD1 or TRBD2 (5 bases each). The CDR3 covers 16 residues. V lost 2 bases to trimming and J lost 1 base, with 14 bases between them. Germline lookup yields CDR1 MNHEY and CDR2 SMNVEV (reference sequence). The CDR3 loop reads CASSLVAGTFQETQYF. CDR3 bases: TGTGCCAGCAGTTTAGTAGCAGGGACCTTCCAAGAGACCCAGTACTTC.

This clonotype was seen at least ten times. The V and J genes are TRBV20-1 and TRBJ2-7, with a possible D match to TRBD2 (5 bases). The CDR3 is 14 residues long. Germline CDR1 reads DFQATT; CDR2 reads SNEGSKA (reference sequence). The ends were cut back, 4 bases at V and 3 bases at J, with 16 bases in the middle. CDR3 nucleotides: TGCAGTGCTAAGACATTCGGGATCGACTACGAGCAGTACTTC. Protein: CSAKTFGIDYEQYF.

This clonotype came up a few times. A junction boundary mismatches the germline segment, possibly from a read error. The chain employs TRBV5-5 and TRBJ2-3, with 10 bases identical to TRBD2. There are 15 residues in the CDR3. Per germline, CDR1 SGHKS and CDR2 YYEKEE (reference sequence). The CDR3 loop is CASSLASGGADAQYF. The CDR3 coding sequence is TGTGCCAGCAGCTTGGCGAGCGGGGGGGCAGATGCGCAGTATTTT.

There are many counts of this clonotype. This sequence joins TRBV28 and TRBJ2-7; D tentatively reads TRBD1 or TRBD2 (5 bases each). The length of the CDR3 is 14 residues. The ends were cut back, 8 bases at V and 6 bases at J, with 20 bases in the middle. Germline CDR1 reads MDHEN; CDR2 reads SYDVKM. The CDR3, as DNA: TGTGCCAGCGCGAAACTCTCCAGGGAGTCCGAGCAGTACTTC. This sequence encodes CASAKLSRESEQYF. Full variable domain (missing parts from reference TRBV28 and TRBJ2-7): DVKVTQSSRYLVKRTGEKVFLECVQDMDHENMFWYRQDPGLGLRLIYFSYDVKMKEKGDIPEGYSVSREKKERFSLILESASTNQTSMYLCASAKLSRESEQYFGPGTRLTVT.

In this sample, this clonotype turned up a few times. This sequence joins TRBV19 and TRBJ2-1, with D perhaps given as TRBD1 or TRBD2 (5 bases each). This CDR3 is built from 15 residues. The V gene's germline CDR1 is LNHDA and CDR2 SQIVND (reference sequence). Trimming left V 1 base short and J 6 bases short, with 13 bases between. The CDR3 bases are TGTGCCAGTAGTATAGGGGGACCAACGGTCAATGAGCAGTTCTTC. It is translated as CASSIGGPTVNEQFF. The full variable domain, its missing parts supplied by reference TRBV19 and TRBJ2-1, is DGGITQSPKYLFRKEGQNVTLSCEQNLNHDAMYWYRQDPGQGLRLIYYSQIVNDFQKGDIAEGYSVSREKKESFPLTVTSAQKNPTAFYLCASSIGGPTVNEQFFGPGTRLTVL.

On this clonotype itself: The final CDR3 position lacks the conserved phenylalanine or tryptophan, pointing to a likely read error. This chain uses TRBV11-2 with TRBJ2-7; no clear D. Per germline, CDR1 SGHAT and CDR2 FQNNGV. V was cut by 5 bases and J by 0 bases, with 8 bases left in between. The CDR3 has 13 residues. The CDR3 is CASSPPSSYEQYS. CDR3 in DNA: TGTGCCAGCAGCCCCCCAAGCTCCTACGAGCAGTACTCC.

This chain links TRBV11-2 with TRBJ2-7, with 8 bases identical to TRBD2. CDR1 is SGHAT, CDR2 FQNNGV, per germline. Germline trimming cut 5 bases from V and 4 bases from J; bases unmatched to any gene: 7. The CDR3 has 14 amino acids. DNA for the CDR3: TGTGCCAGCAGCCCCTGGACTAGCTGGTACGAGCAGTACTTC. Amino acid sequence: CASSPWTSWYEQYF.

This clonotype came up many times. The J gene is TRBJ2-2, the V gene TRBV2; 7 bases are a match to TRBD2. Germline V gene sequence: CDR1 SNHLY, CDR2 FYNNEI. Unmatched junction bases numbered 7, after V lost 6 bases and J lost 0 bases. This CDR3 region has 16 residues. The chain's CDR3 is CASRGGDYSNTGELFF. The CDR3 coding sequence is TGTGCCAGCAGGGGGGGGGACTACTCGAACACCGGGGAGCTGTTTTTT.

This clonotype was found a few times. The chain links TRBV14 to TRBJ2-1; 8 bases fit TRBD1. Germline V gives CDR1 SGHDN, CDR2 FVKESK. The length of the CDR3 is 17 residues. V lost 3 bases to trimming and J lost 9 bases; unmatched junction nucleotides: 16. The chain's CDR3 is CASSHHIGQGIGIEQFF. The DNA of the CDR3 is TGTGCCAGCAGCCACCATATTGGACAGGGAATTGGTATTGAGCAGTTCTTC.